The sequence of this TCR beta chain was determined in a study of lymphopenia after photon versus proton radiotherapy. Points from the study as a whole: After lymphocyte nadir, photon-treated repertoires showed oligoclonal expansion, especially CD8+ Temra. Larger post-nadir TCR diversity loss correlated inversely with survival in deceased patients.

Using immunoSEQ multiplex PCR, the repertoire was profiled, and TCRdb retains in-frame clones only, with some absent. Of 150,000 to 200,000 clones listed, about 88% are singletons. Trimming shortened V by 5 bases and J by 6 bases, and 11 bases separated the two germline ends. Germline assignment: CDR1 MDHEN and CDR2 SYDVKM. CDR3 size: 13 residues. In regard to this clone: What it recognizes is unknown.

The sequence was collected from a man aged 45 to 65 with gastric cancer. This rearrangement joins TRBV28 to TRBJ2-1, with D unclear. This specimen was peripheral blood, taken from a patient treated with photon-based radiotherapy. The DNA for the CDR3 is TGTGCCAGCAGTCCCCACTCTGCCAATGAGCAGTTCTTC. Encoded protein: CASSPHSANEQFF.